The table lists the clone carrying this TCR beta chain with many counts. Its antigen is currently unknown. This sample is drawn from a study of response to subunit inactivated influenza vaccine. Regarding the study as a whole: The authors suggested that few new T cells are recruited per seasonal influenza vaccination.

MiXCR, applied by TCRdb to the RT-PCR reads, yields one record per CDR3 protein. The table includes a few hundred thousand distinct CDR3 sequences, 20% to 25% detected once. CDR1 and CDR2 (germline): MNHNS, SASEGT. V was pared by 6 bases and J by 7 bases, with 22 bases between. This CDR3 has 17 residues. The clonotype was recovered from a man between 50 and 70 years old who received an inactivated influenza vaccine. The chain combines TRBV6-1 with TRBJ1-6; D gene ambiguous. The source material was PBMCs from blood, sampled approximately 22 months after vaccination. The CDR3 here is CASRSTMEGPFNSPLHF. CDR3 nucleotide sequence: TGTGCCAGCAGATCCACGATGGAAGGGCCTTTCAATTCACCCCTCCACTTT.